This T cell receptor (beta chain) was recorded in a study of cytotoxic CD8 clonotypes in ibrutinib-treated CLL. For the study at large: Partial response occurred in some 25 patients and complete response in 2; at median about 6 years, around 14 remained remitted and roughly 12 progressed.

The germline CDR1 and CDR2 sequences are GTSNPN and SVGIG (reference sequence). CDR3 length equals 15 residues. Between the trimmed V and J ends, which lost 2 bases and 0 bases, there was a span of 11 bases. Study-wide results and limits: Samples were collected at differing times from sustained-remission and progressing patients. Contraction or stability on treatment was seen for public clonotypes, which were uncommon.

Using immunoSEQ multiplex PCR, the repertoire was profiled, and TCRdb retains in-frame clones only, with some absent. The sample includes just over 65,000 clones, roughly 72% seen only once; the top ten take approximately 6.2%. As for this clone: Its antigen remains unidentified.

V usage is TRBV30 and J usage is TRBJ1-5, with D uncertain. The receptor was derived from a human donor with chronic lymphocytic leukemia. This specimen was PBMCs, taken after 12 months of ibrutinib treatment. CDR3 DNA: TGTGCCTGGAGTATTAAAGGGAATAGCAATCAGCCCCAGCATTTT. Its translation is CAWSIKGNSNQPQHF.